This T cell receptor beta chain emerged from a study of human T cells and chemical hapten exposure. The wider study: All through the roughly 25-week study, the scalp of each patient received diphenylcyclopropenone doses weekly. Patches with 0.01% DPC went on the upper back, and the tests were read at 6 days.

Individual cDNA molecules received unique molecular identifiers in the library. TCRdb recomputed calls from the RACE reads with MiXCR, one row per CDR3 protein. The data show under 300,000 distinct CDR3 sequences, 8.6% seen once. This clonotype was recorded a few times. Its target is unknown. Time point indicated: pre-sensitization, week 0. Treatment indicated: therapeutic diphenylcyclopropenone sensitization with weekly scalp DPC. The CDR3 contains 12 residues. Trimming took 5 bases from V and 9 from J; bases not matched to a gene: 3. Germline assignment: CDR1 KGHSH and CDR2 LQKENI. Overall study results and limits: TCRs exceeding 1 in 1000 frequency stayed unchanged with DPC sensitization.

The gene calls are TRBV18 and TRBJ2-7; 11 bases match TRBD2. This sequence was found in a woman aged 40 to 49 with alopecia areata. Some clones in this sample may be carry-over from other donors' samples. This specimen was whole blood, taken in connection with sensitization to the hapten diphenylcyclopropenone (DPC). This CDR3 is CASSWTSGLQYF. The CDR3 DNA is TGTGCCAGCTCATGGACTAGCGGGTTGCAGTACTTC.